The 13 T cell receptor beta chains in this list originate from one sample, sequenced in a study of beta chain features in type 1 diabetes. As every portion of the isolated RNA was reverse transcribed, the sequencing read expressed TCRB transcripts. Sequencing used immunoSEQ multiplex PCR; TCRdb keeps in-frame clones, though not all of them. The profile shows under 550,000 clones, over 9.5% of them singletons. The sequenced sample consisted of naive CD4+ T cells from blood. The origin of the receptors is a woman younger than 30 in good health.

CDR3 residues: CASSALAGAYNEQFF. The CDR3 bases are TGTGCCAGCAGCGCACTAGCGGGGGCCTACAATGAGCAGTTCTTC. V usage is TRBV11-2 and J usage is TRBJ2-1; 11 positions match TRBD2. Germline assignment: CDR1 SGHAT and CDR2 FQNNGV. The CDR3 is 15 amino acids. Germline trimming cut 5 bases from V and 2 bases from J; bases unmatched to any gene: 2.

The chain joins TRBV4-3 to TRBJ2-1; TRBD2 agrees at 8 bases. The V gene end was trimmed by 0 bases and the J gene end by 3 bases; junction bases not matched to a gene: 7. The length of the CDR3 is 17 residues. The germline V gene encodes CDR1 LGHNA and CDR2 YSLEER. The CDR3 DNA reads as TGCGCCAGCAGCCAAGATTTAACGGGAGGGTACTACAATGAGCAGTTCTTC. Encoded protein: CASSQDLTGGYYNEQFF.

As concerns this clone: This sample also contains other DNA sequences that code for the same CDR3. The rearrangement joins TRBV7-9 to TRBJ2-5, with D uncertain. This CDR3 is built from 12 residues. Per the germline V gene, CDR1 is SEHNR and CDR2 is FQNEAQ (reference sequence). Trimming cost V 5 bases and J 0 bases, with 4 bases left between them. This CDR3 is CASSLYQETQYF. The CDR3 DNA is TGTGCCAGCAGCCTGTACCAAGAGACCCAGTACTTC.

In the case of this clone: This CDR3 is also generated by other DNA sequences in the sample. The rearrangement links TRBV7-9 to TRBJ1-1, with D possibly matching TRBD1 (5 bases). Germline CDR1 and CDR2: SEHNR and FQNEAQ (reference sequence). Trimming took off 5 bases at V and 0 bases at J, with 7 bases between the two ends. The CDR3 is 13 residues long. The DNA for the CDR3 is TGTGCCAGCAGCCTACAGGTGAACACTGAAGCTTTCTTT. Protein: CASSLQVNTEAFF.

This chain uses TRBV30 with TRBJ1-1; D not certain. Trimming removed 2 bases at V and 1 base at J, with 8 bases between. This CDR3 contains 13 residues. Germline CDR1 GTSNPN, CDR2 SVGIG (reference sequence). The CDR3 coding sequence is TGTGCCTGGAGTTGGATCAGGAACACTGAAGCTTTCTTT. Its protein product is CAWSWIRNTEAFF.

The rearrangement uses TRBV5-1 and TRBJ2-3, with a weak D call TRBD2 (6 bases). Germline V gene data show CDR1 as SGHRS and CDR2 as YFSETQ. The CDR3 is 13 residues long. Trimming cost V 4 bases and J 11 bases, with 17 bases left between them. CDR3 sequence: CASSPPGRRGQYF. The CDR3 region has the DNA TGCGCCAGCAGCCCCCCTGGGAGGAGGGGGCAGTATTTT.

This chain uses TRBV6-1 with TRBJ2-5, with 8 bases lining up with TRBD1. The junction had 1 base not matched to a gene; V was cut back by 4 bases and J by 3 bases. This CDR3 has 13 residues. Germline-derived CDR1 and CDR2 are MNHNS and SASEGT. The CDR3 region is CASSADREETQYF. CDR3 coding DNA: TGTGCCAGCAGTGCGGACAGGGAAGAGACCCAGTACTTC.

This clone was observed a single time. The CDR3 DNA follows: TGTGCCAGCAGCTTCGGCCAGGGTCGAGGGGAAAAACTGTTTTTT. Its protein is CASSFGQGRGEKLFF. The V and J genes are TRBV9 and TRBJ1-4; TRBD1 is a possible D gene (5 bases). The V and J ends lost 4 bases and 8 bases respectively, with 18 bases between them. The CDR3 sequence is 15 residues long. CDR1 and CDR2 from the germline V gene are SGDLS and YYNGEE.

This chain uses TRBV7-9 with TRBJ1-1; 7 bases are a match to TRBD1. Unmatched junction bases numbered 8, after V lost 5 bases and J lost 2 bases. This CDR3 region has 15 residues. The germline CDR1 and CDR2 sequences are SEHNR and FQNEAQ (reference sequence). The CDR3 here is CASSPRDSKNTEAFF. The DNA of the CDR3 is TGTGCCAGCAGCCCCAGGGACAGCAAAAACACTGAAGCTTTCTTT.

This clone was seen only a few times. This chain uses TRBV5-1 with TRBJ2-3; D gene ambiguous. This CDR3 is 14 amino acids long. Germline V gives CDR1 SGHRS, CDR2 YFSETQ. V was clipped by 0 bases and J by 2 bases, with 7 bases between them. CDR3 region: CASSLASDTDTQYF. For the CDR3, the DNA is TGCGCCAGCAGCTTGGCCTCAGACACAGATACGCAGTATTTT.

This chain connects TRBV5-1 to TRBJ2-5; possible D gene TRBD1, 7 bases. The V end lost 4 bases, the J end lost 5 bases, and 18 bases lay between the germline ends. This CDR3 spans 15 amino acids. Germline values: CDR1 SGHRS, CDR2 YFSETQ. CDR3 nucleotides: TGCGCCAGCAGCGGCGGGACAGTCATATGGGAGACCCAGTACTTC. It codes for CASSGGTVIWETQYF. Full variable domain (outside the CDR3, taken from reference TRBV5-1 and TRBJ2-5): KAGVTQTPRYLIKTRGQQVTLSCSPISGHRSVSWYQQTPGQGLQFLFEYFSETQRNKGNFPGRFSGRQFSNSRSEMNVSTLELGDSALYLCASSGGTVIWETQYFGPGTRLLVL.

A word on this clone: Within the sample, other DNA sequences also encode this same CDR3. The chain carries TRBV7-9 and TRBJ2-5; D might be TRBD1 (5 bases). The V gene lost 5 bases and the J gene lost 4 bases, with 8 bases spanning the gap. CDR1 SEHNR and CDR2 FQNEAQ come from the germline V gene (reference sequence). There are 12 residues in the CDR3. Written as DNA, the CDR3 is TGTGCCAGCAGCCCGCAGGGAGAGACCCAGTACTTC. Its protein product is CASSPQGETQYF.

This chain joins TRBV5-7 and TRBJ2-7, with D tentatively TRBD1 (6 bases). TRBV5-7 is treated as an ORF (open reading frame) with a function not yet certain. Trimming stripped 0 bases from V and 9 bases from J, with 19 bases between. CDR3 length: 15 amino acids. CDR3 DNA: TGTGCCAGCAGCTTGGTGGCTGGCTGGGGGCGCATGCAGTACGTC. Protein sequence: CASSLVAGWGRMQYV.